Listed here are 12 T cell receptor beta chains from one sample, sequenced in a study of T cell responses to AZD1222 COVID-19 vaccine. The table came from immunoSEQ multiplex PCR; TCRdb's copy has only in-frame clones and leaves some out. Of 85,000 to 110,000 clones listed, around 90% are singletons. Sequenced material: peripheral blood, taken on day 0 of AZD1222 vaccination. Receptors originate from an adult in good health.

The chain carries TRBV19 and TRBJ1-2, with D possibly matching TRBD1 (5 bases). In germline, CDR1 is LNHDA, CDR2 SQIVND (reference sequence). V was pared by 5 bases and J by 2 bases, with 15 bases between. The CDR3 has 15 residues. Here the CDR3 reads CASSQQRDGNYGYTF. The CDR3 DNA follows: TGTGCCAGTAGTCAGCAACGGGACGGAAACTATGGCTACACCTTC.

The chain employs TRBV18 and TRBJ2-2; unclear D gene. Germline V CDR1 and CDR2: KGHSH, LQKENI. The V end lost 2 bases, the J end lost 6 bases, and 7 bases lay between the germline ends. The CDR3 has 13 amino acids. The CDR3: CASSPGQPGELFF. The CDR3 region has the DNA TGTGCCAGCTCACCAGGGCAGCCCGGGGAGCTGTTTTTT.

The chain combines TRBV12-3 or TRBV12-4 with TRBJ1-1; D gene ambiguous. This CDR3 contains 13 residues. V lost 1 base to trimming and J lost 3 bases, with 6 bases between them. In DNA form, the CDR3 reads TGTGCCAGCAGTTTAGACAGTTACACTGAAGCTTTCTTT. This encodes CASSLDSYTEAFF.

The chain joins TRBV7-2 to TRBJ2-7, with D possibly TRBD1 on 6 matching bases. The CDR3 length is 14 residues. Germline assignment: CDR1 SGHTA and CDR2 FQGNSA. Trimming removed 5 bases at V and 2 bases at J, with 13 bases between. CDR3: CASSPLGTPYEQYF. The CDR3 DNA reads as TGTGCCAGCAGCCCGCTAGGGACACCCTACGAGCAGTACTTC.

The V call is TRBV5-1, the J call TRBJ2-2; 7 nucleotides match TRBD1. V trimming: 3 bases; J trimming: 7 bases; junction bases outside the gene matches: 6. The CDR3 has 14 residues. CDR1 is SGHRS and CDR2 is YFSETQ in the germline V gene. CDR3 in DNA: TGCGCCAGCAGCTCCGACAGGGACATCGGGGAGCTGTTTTTT. Protein: CASSSDRDIGELFF.

This chain joins TRBV7-8 and TRBJ2-1; D is undetermined. V was clipped by 2 bases and J by 8 bases, with 13 bases between them. This CDR3 region has 14 residues. Germline lookup yields CDR1 SGHVS and CDR2 FQNEAQ. CDR3 sequence: CASSLNFGDHEQFF. The CDR3, as DNA: TGTGCCAGCAGCTTAAATTTTGGGGATCATGAGCAGTTCTTC.

The V call is TRBV27, the J call TRBJ1-3, with D possibly TRBD1 on 5 matching bases. The V gene's germline CDR1 is MNHEY and CDR2 SMNVEV (reference sequence). This CDR3 comprises 13 residues. The V gene lost 10 bases and the J gene lost 0 bases, with 10 bases spanning the gap. The CDR3 coding sequence is TGTGCCAACCCGACAGCCTCTGGAAACACCATATATTTT. Translation gives CANPTASGNTIYF.

The chain has TRBV4-1 and TRBJ2-2; D not certain. Germline V lookup: CDR1 MGHRA, CDR2 YSYEKL. CDR3 length: 15 residues. The V gene lost 5 bases and the J gene lost 0 bases, with 10 bases spanning the gap. The CDR3 nucleotides read TGCGCCAGCAGCGCTCGGCTTACGAACACCGGGGAGCTGTTTTTT. This codes for CASSARLTNTGELFF.

The chain carries TRBV27 and TRBJ2-3; D gene ambiguous. CDR1 and CDR2 from the germline V gene are MNHEY and SMNVEV (reference sequence). V was shortened by 2 bases and J by 4 bases, with 10 bases between the two germline ends. The CDR3 is 14 residues long. Written as DNA, the CDR3 is TGTGCCAGCAGTTTAATTCGCTCAGCAGATACGCAGTATTTT. This encodes CASSLIRSADTQYF.

With respect to this clone: The same CDR3 also results from other DNA sequences found in this sample. V is TRBV2 and J is TRBJ1-3, with a possible D match to TRBD1 (6 bases). The CDR3 sequence is 14 residues long. The ends were cut back, 6 bases at V and 1 base at J, with 10 bases in the middle. Germline loops: CDR1 SNHLY, CDR2 FYNNEI. This CDR3 is CASSPRGSGNTIYF. For the CDR3, the DNA is TGTGCCAGCAGCCCCAGGGGATCTGGAAACACCATATATTTT.

The chain has TRBV3-1 (or the pseudogene TRBV3-2) and TRBJ1-3; possibly TRBD1 for D (6 bases). Germline V gene data show CDR1 as LGHDT and CDR2 as YNNKEL (reference sequence). Trimming removed 1 base at V and 4 bases at J, with 11 bases between. This CDR3 comprises 15 residues. CDR3 DNA: TGTGCCAGCAGCCAAGGTTGGCAGGGGGGAAACACCATATATTTT. It yields the protein CASSQGWQGGNTIYF.

The J gene is TRBJ2-2, the V gene TRBV11-2; maybe TRBD2 (6 bases). CDR3 length equals 15 residues. V lost 5 bases to trimming and J lost 3 bases, with 13 bases between them. Germline V gives CDR1 SGHAT, CDR2 FQNNGV. In DNA form, the CDR3 reads TGTGCCAGCAGCAGCGGGTGGAGCTACACCGGGGAGCTGTTTTTT. It yields the protein CASSSGWSYTGELFF.